This T cell receptor (beta chain) was profiled in a study of blood T cell repertoires in COVID-19. For the study at large: Samples came from the United States, Italy and Spain, spanning acute and convalescent COVID-19. T cells, B-cell-depleted T cells, or PBMCs supplied cDNA or gDNA.

In the original workflow: From reference gene primer amplification, estimates of nucleated cell counts were derived. The protocol was immunoSEQ multiplex PCR, while the TCRdb copy is restricted to in-frame clones and leaves out a portion. V and J calls and clone size come straight from that table; D and trimming were deduced from the DNA. The data show about 55,000 clones, 70% to 90% seen once. Trimming pared 2 bases from V and 8 bases from J, leaving 17 bases between. This CDR3 is built from 15 residues. Germline CDR1 SGDLS, CDR2 YYNGEE. The receptor comes from a man of 80 years or more with acute or convalescent COVID-19. The sample was peripheral blood. The chain links TRBV9 to TRBJ2-1, with D perhaps matching TRBD1 (6 bases). CDR3 residues: CASSVSGTPIHEQFF. DNA for the CDR3: TGTGCCAGCAGCGTCTCCGGGACACCGATCCATGAGCAGTTCTTC.